Shown below are 8 T cell receptor beta chains from a single sample sequenced in a study of shared clonotypes between healthy human individuals. Assay used: immunoSEQ multiplex PCR; TCRdb lists only in-frame clones, some missing. The sample lists about 690,000 clones, 80% to 95% occurring once. Sample: memory CD8+ T cells from PBMCs. Subset given: CD45RO+ cells pooled with CCR7-negative TemRA cells. The receptors derive from a man younger than 30 in good health. Some clones in this sample may be carry-over from other donors' samples.

V and J are TRBV5-6 and TRBJ1-5, with 7 bases matching TRBD1. CDR1 SGHDT and CDR2 YYEEEE come from the germline V gene. The CDR3 runs 15 residues. V shed 1 base and J 2 bases; nucleotides not matched to a gene: 3. CDR3 in DNA: TGTGCCAGCAGCTTGAGGGGGCGCCGCAATCAGCCCCAGCATTTT. Its translation: CASSLRGRRNQPQHF.

Turning to this clone: Given a far larger clone just one base away, this is likely a sequencing read error. The sample carries other DNA sequences with the same CDR3. This chain links TRBV5-6 with TRBJ2-5; TRBD2 matches 7 bases. This CDR3 has 16 amino acids. Germline CDR1 SGHDT, CDR2 YYEEEE. The CDR3 reads CASSGTYSGSQETQYF. The CDR3 DNA sequence: TGTGCCAGCAGCGGTACCTATAGCGGGTCACAAGAGACTCAGTACTTC.

The count of this clone is one. The V gene is TRBV27, the J gene TRBJ2-7; D is unclear. CDR3 size: 15 residues. Looked up from germline, CDR1 is MNHEY and CDR2 is SMNVEV (reference sequence). Trimming pared 6 bases from V and 0 bases from J, leaving 15 bases between. DNA for the CDR3: TGTGCCAGCAGCCCGCGCGGAGCTAGCTCCTACGAGCAGTACTTC. This codes for CASSPRGASSYEQYF.

This clone has just one count. The J gene is TRBJ2-2, the V gene TRBV27; D uncertain. Trimming stripped 7 bases from V and 7 bases from J, with 19 bases between. The CDR3 loop spans 15 amino acids. In germline, CDR1 is MNHEY, CDR2 SMNVEV (reference sequence). The CDR3 coding sequence is TGTGCCAGCACCGCCTTGGGCCCTTCCCTCGGGGAGCTGTTTTTT. Protein sequence: CASTALGPSLGELFF.

The chain carries TRBV19 and TRBJ1-1; TRBD1 agrees at 7 bases. CDR1 is LNHDA, CDR2 SQIVND, per germline (reference sequence). V shed 3 bases, J shed 2 bases, and the junction held 6 bases outside the gene matches. This CDR3 spans 15 amino acids. CDR3 sequence reads: CASSIPGTANTEAFF. In nucleotides, the CDR3 is TGTGCCAGTAGTATCCCGGGGACAGCCAACACTGAAGCTTTCTTT. Complete variable domain (other parts from reference TRBV19 and TRBJ1-1): DGGITQSPKYLFRKEGQNVTLSCEQNLNHDAMYWYRQDPGQGLRLIYYSQIVNDFQKGDIAEGYSVSREKKESFPLTVTSAQKNPTAFYLCASSIPGTANTEAFFGQGTRLTVV.

This clone was picked up one time. This CDR3 is also generated by other DNA sequences in the sample. The CDR3 nucleotides read TGTGCCAGCAGTTACTCGAGGGGAGCTAACTATGGCTACACCTTC. Amino acid sequence: CASSYSRGANYGYTF. The chain employs TRBV6-5 and TRBJ1-2, with D tentatively TRBD1 (5 bases). This CDR3 comprises 15 residues. CDR1 is MNHEY and CDR2 is SVGAGI in the germline V gene. V lost 0 bases and J lost 0, with 8 bases in between.

In its sample, this clone was seen once. This chain joins TRBV27 and TRBJ2-3, with a tentative D call TRBD2 (5 bases). The germline V gene has CDR1 MNHEY and CDR2 SMNVEV (reference sequence). Trimming removed 5 bases at V and 5 bases at J, with 23 bases between. The CDR3 loop spans 17 amino acids. CDR3 nucleotide sequence: TGTGCCAGCAGTCCCGTGAGGGTAGCCGGAAAGGTAGATACGCAGTATTTT. This gives the protein CASSPVRVAGKVDTQYF.

The rearrangement links TRBV5-1 to TRBJ1-1; 9 positions match TRBD1. The J segment lost 3 bases and the V segment lost 3 bases, leaving 12 bases of the junction unmatched. The germline V gene has CDR1 SGHRS and CDR2 YFSETQ. This CDR3 comprises 17 residues. The CDR3 here is CASSSPGQGLSDTEAFF. The DNA of the CDR3 is TGCGCCAGCAGCTCTCCAGGACAGGGGTTATCGGACACTGAAGCTTTCTTT.